This T cell receptor beta chain was recorded in a study of blood T cell repertoires in COVID-19. As processed by the authors: The authors estimated nucleated cell counts from reference gene primer amplification. The protocol was immunoSEQ multiplex PCR, while the TCRdb copy is restricted to in-frame clones and leaves out a portion. V and J calls and clone size are those listed in that table; D and trimming were worked out from the DNA. The sample carries some 250,000 clones, approximately 84% recorded once. Participants spanned ages about 18 to 100 years and resided in 20 to 30 US areas. Cohort placement rested on clinical history that participants reported themselves. Either two negative PCRs, clearance, or symptom resolution qualified Cohort 3 donors as recovered. The V end was cut by 1 base, the J end by 2 bases, with 8 bases between. Germline V lookup: CDR1 SGHTA, CDR2 FQGNSA. CDR3 size: 14 residues.

Sequencing was performed on PBMCs or T cells enriched from blood (not recorded which). The receptor comes from a middle-aged man who had recovered from COVID-19. V and J are TRBV7-2 and TRBJ1-1, with D maybe TRBD1 (5 bases). Here the CDR3 reads CASSLGQINTEAFF. CDR3 nucleotide sequence: TGTGCCAGCAGCTTAGGACAGATAAACACTGAAGCTTTCTTT.